This paragraph covers one T cell receptor beta chain sequence. CDR3 length equals 12 residues. The V and J ends lost 4 bases and 2 bases respectively, with 8 bases between them. Germline V lookup: CDR1 SQVTM, CDR2 ANQGSEA. The data originate from a study of OX40 agonist ivuxolimab in advanced cancers. At the level of the study: Among those enrolled, mean age was around 60 years (range about 23 to 85) and about 81% were male. Earlier anti-PD-1, anti-PD-L1 or anti-CTLA-4 therapy was permitted; 30% to 45% had received some.

Profiling relied on immunoSEQ multiplex PCR, and the TCRdb table lists in-frame clones only, not all of them. The repertoire holds some 140,000 clones, 85% to 95% seen once, with over 0.8% in the top ten. The sequencing used CD4+ or CD8+ T cells sorted from blood, collected in a trial of the OX40 agonist ivuxolimab. The chain couples TRBV29-1 to TRBJ2-5; D may be TRBD1 (6 bases). The sequence derives from an adult with an advanced solid tumor such as melanoma, head and neck, liver or kidney cancer. The CDR3 sequence: CSVARGQETQYF. DNA of the CDR3: TGCAGCGTTGCCAGGGGTCAAGAGACCCAGTACTTC.